The clone carrying this TCR beta chain was picked up many times. Its antigen is unknown. Researchers made TCR beta libraries by using iRepertoire HTBI primers and running Arm-PCR on CDR3 regions. TCRdb independently ran MiXCR on the multiplex PCR reads; one entry per CDR3 protein. The data contain around 250,000 distinct CDR3 sequences, about 20% of them singletons. The sample belongs to a study of regulatory T cells in long-lasting Graves disease. Overall study results and limits: Comparison showed that persistent patients shared more public clonotypes (about 3,000) than new patients (nearly 1,000).

The CDR3 runs to 13 residues. CDR1 and CDR2 from the germline V gene are SNHLY and FYNNEI. Trimming pared 1 base from V and 2 bases from J, leaving 6 bases between. The sample's time point: newly diagnosed GD, antithyroid drugs for less than 3 months. Making the TCR library involved RNA that had been extracted from PBMCs. The patient group derived from an endocrinology department in Xi'an, China. Tubes containing EDTA received around 9.9 milliliters of drawn peripheral blood. This same sample was also part of a study on T cells in Graves' hyperthyroidism and ophthalmopathy.

Sequencing was performed on peripheral blood mononuclear cells (PBMCs), taken at new diagnosis, from a patient treated with antithyroid drugs. The V gene is TRBV2, the J gene TRBJ2-7; maybe TRBD2 (6 bases). This TCR derives from a woman aged 30 to 39 with Graves disease. This CDR3 is CASSEGGAYEQYF. DNA for the CDR3: TGTGCCAGCAGTGAAGGGGGGGCCTACGAGCAGTACTTC.